This TCR beta chain was identified during a study of blood T cell repertoires in COVID-19. Study context: Whether acute or convalescent, the COVID-19 samples came from the United States, Italy and Spain. Nucleic acid was either cDNA or gDNA, and it came from T cells, B-cell-depleted T cells, or PBMCs.

The CDR3 is made up of 15 amino acids. V was trimmed by 0 bases and J by 4 bases, leaving 13 bases between them. Germline values: CDR1 KGHSH, CDR2 LQKENI. Assay used: immunoSEQ multiplex PCR; TCRdb lists only in-frame clones, some missing. This table holds roughly 300,000 clones, roughly 89% found once. This receptor was identified in a woman aged 25-40 years with COVID-19, enrolled during active disease. The chain combines TRBV18 with TRBJ2-7; D is perhaps TRBD2 (6 bases). The sequencing sample was made of peripheral blood. The CDR3 loop is CASSPPFGGRYEQYF. The CDR3, as DNA: TGTGCCAGCTCACCACCATTTGGGGGGAGGTACGAGCAGTACTTC.